Shown below are 4 T cell receptor beta chains from a single sample sequenced in a study of vaccination effects on CD4 cells after COVID-19. After expansion with viral peptide pools in the ViraFEST assay, antigen-specific CD4+ T cells were sequenced. Culture proceeded for roughly ten days, and CD4+ T cells were then isolated. For these TCRs, the target antigens are not known. Sequencing was performed with immunoSEQ multiplex PCR; in TCRdb, only in-frame clones are kept and a portion is missing. The sample consists of around 31,000 clones, 55% to 75% of them appearing once. Material: CD4+ T cells from PBMCs cultured with HCoV-229E spike peptides, obtained before COVID-19 vaccination. Every receptor here comes from a human donor who received a COVID-19 vaccine.

This chain uses TRBV6-5 with TRBJ2-7, with 8 bases fitting TRBD1. The length of the CDR3 is 13 residues. CDR1 is MNHEY and CDR2 is SVGAGI in the germline V gene. V dropped 7 bases and J dropped 7; count of bases not matched to a gene: 9. This CDR3 is CASIPRTGMEQYF. Written as DNA, the CDR3 is TGTGCCAGCATACCCCGGACAGGGATGGAGCAGTACTTC.

The gene calls are TRBV4-1 and TRBJ2-1, with 10 bases aligning to TRBD1. CDR3 length: 14 amino acids. Germline V CDR1 and CDR2: MGHRA, YSYEKL. Unmatched junction bases numbered 1, after V lost 1 base and J lost 7 bases. CDR3 DNA: TGCGCCAGCAGCCAAGCGGACAGGGGGAATGAGCAGTTCTTC. Translated, it gives CASSQADRGNEQFF.

This clone showed up just a few times. The J gene is TRBJ1-3, the V gene TRBV4-1; 10 nucleotides align to TRBD1. Losses at the gene ends were 4 bases for V and 10 bases for J; bases not matched to a gene: 7. In germline, CDR1 is MGHRA, CDR2 YSYEKL. The CDR3 sequence is 14 residues long. CDR3 region: CASSPSGQGRTIYF. The CDR3 nucleotides are TGCGCCAGCAGCCCATCGGGACAGGGGAGAACCATATATTTT.

In this sample, this clone is hyperexpanded. The gene calls are TRBV27 and TRBJ2-3, with 9 bases aligning to TRBD2. The trim removed 5 bases at V and 4 bases at J, leaving 10 bases unmatched. CDR3 length: 16 amino acids. CDR1 is MNHEY and CDR2 is SMNVEV in the germline V gene (reference sequence). The CDR3 sequence is CASSPGTSRGPDTQYF. CDR3 nucleotide sequence: TGTGCCAGCAGTCCGGGGACTAGCCGGGGCCCAGATACGCAGTATTTT.